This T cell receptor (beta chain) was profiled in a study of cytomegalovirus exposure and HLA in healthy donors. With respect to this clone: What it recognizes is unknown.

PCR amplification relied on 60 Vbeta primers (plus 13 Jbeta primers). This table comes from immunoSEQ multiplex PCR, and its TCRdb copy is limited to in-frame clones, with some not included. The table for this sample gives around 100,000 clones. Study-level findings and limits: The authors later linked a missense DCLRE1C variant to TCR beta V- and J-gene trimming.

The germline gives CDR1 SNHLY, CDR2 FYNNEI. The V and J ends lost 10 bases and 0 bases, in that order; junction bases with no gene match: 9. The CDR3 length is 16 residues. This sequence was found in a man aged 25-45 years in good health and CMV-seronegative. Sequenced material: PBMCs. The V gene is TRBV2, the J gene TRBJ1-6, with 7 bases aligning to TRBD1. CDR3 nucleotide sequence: TGTGCCAATTCCGGACAGGAGAGCTCCTATAATTCACCCCTCCACTTT. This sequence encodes CANSGQESSYNSPLHF.